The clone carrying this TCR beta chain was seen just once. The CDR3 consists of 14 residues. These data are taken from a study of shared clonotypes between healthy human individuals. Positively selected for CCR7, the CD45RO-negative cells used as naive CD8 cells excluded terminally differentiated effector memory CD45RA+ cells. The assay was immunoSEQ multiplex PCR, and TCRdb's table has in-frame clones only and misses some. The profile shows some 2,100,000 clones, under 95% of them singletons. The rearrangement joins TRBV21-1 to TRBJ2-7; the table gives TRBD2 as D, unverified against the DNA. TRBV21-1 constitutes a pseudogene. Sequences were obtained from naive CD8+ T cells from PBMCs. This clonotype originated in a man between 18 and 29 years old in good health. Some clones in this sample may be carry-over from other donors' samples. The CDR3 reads CASTWDLASYEQYF. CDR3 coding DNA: TGTGCCAGCACCTGGGACTTGGCCTCCTACGAGCAGTACTTC.